This is a list of T cell receptor beta chains from one sample in a study of cytomegalovirus exposure and HLA in healthy donors. Sequencing used immunoSEQ multiplex PCR; TCRdb keeps in-frame clones, though not all of them. The profile covers approximately 210,000 clones, with more than 75% appearing a single time and 1.6% taken by the ten largest. The specimen sequenced was PBMCs. The source is a woman aged 45-59 years in good health and CMV-seronegative. Both conserved end residues are part of each CDR3. The D gene is left open where the match is weak. Not all rows give a size; the values are once, few, many and, for expanded clones, a class.

V gene: TRBV2
D gene: -
J gene: TRBJ1-4
clone size: -
CDR3 DNA: TGTGCCAGCAGTGAAAACGGGGGGTCTCTGGGAGAAAAACTGTTTTTT
CDR3 protein: CASSENGGSLGEKLFF

V gene: TRBV7-2
D gene: -
J gene: TRBJ1-5
clone size: -
CDR3 DNA: TGTGCCAGCAGCTTGCAGGGGAATCAGCCCCAGCATTTT
CDR3 protein: CASSLQGNQPQHF

V gene: TRBV7-3
D gene: -
J gene: TRBJ2-5
clone size: few
CDR3 DNA: TGTGCCAGCAGCTTATCGGGAATTAGAGAGACCCAGTACTTC
CDR3 protein: CASSLSGIRETQYF

V gene: TRBV5-1
D gene: TRBD2
J gene: TRBJ2-1
clone size: -
CDR3 DNA: TGCGCCAGCAGACCGCCGGCTAGCGGCAACAATGAGCAGTTCTTC
CDR3 protein: CASRPPASGNNEQFF

V gene: TRBV30
D gene: -
J gene: TRBJ1-3
clone size: -
CDR3 DNA: TGTGCCTGGACTCCAGGGGCTGGAAACACCATATATTTT
CDR3 protein: CAWTPGAGNTIYF

V gene: TRBV18
D gene: TRBD1
J gene: TRBJ1-5
clone size: -
CDR3 DNA: TGTGCCAGCTCACCGGGACAGGGGAGGATTCAGCCCCAGCATTTT
CDR3 protein: CASSPGQGRIQPQHF

V gene: TRBV29-1
D gene: TRBD1
J gene: TRBJ2-7
clone size: -
CDR3 DNA: TGCAGCGCTGCAGGACAGGGGGCGTACGAGCAGTACTTC
CDR3 protein: CSAAGQGAYEQYF

V gene: TRBV14
D gene: -
J gene: TRBJ2-1
clone size: -
CDR3 DNA: TGTGCCAAAACCCGGGGTACGCAGTTCTTC
CDR3 protein: CAKTRGTQFF

V gene: TRBV15
D gene: -
J gene: TRBJ1-1
clone size: -
CDR3 DNA: TGTGCCACCAGCAGCGACAGACTGAACACTGAAGCTTTCTTT
CDR3 protein: CATSSDRLNTEAFF

V gene: TRBV7-9
D gene: -
J gene: TRBJ2-5
clone size: -
CDR3 DNA: TGTGCCAGCAGCCCTGACAGGTCCCATCAGACCCAGTACTTC
CDR3 protein: CASSPDRSHQTQYF

V gene: TRBV28
D gene: TRBD1
J gene: TRBJ2-7
clone size: few
CDR3 DNA: TGTGCCAGCAGGGGACAGGTCTACGAGCAGTACTTC
CDR3 protein: CASRGQVYEQYF

V gene: TRBV7-2
D gene: TRBD1
J gene: TRBJ1-5
clone size: -
CDR3 DNA: TGTGCCAGCAGCCTGACAGGGGCCAATCAGCCCCAGCATTTT
CDR3 protein: CASSLTGANQPQHF

V gene: TRBV19
D gene: -
J gene: TRBJ1-5
clone size: -
CDR3 DNA: TGTGCCAGTAGTTGGCAGGGGAGTAGCAATCAGCCCCAGCATTTT
CDR3 protein: CASSWQGSSNQPQHF

V gene: TRBV27
D gene: TRBD1
J gene: TRBJ2-5
clone size: -
CDR3 DNA: TGTGCCAGCAGTGCAGGACAGGGTCGGTGGGAGACCCAGTACTTC
CDR3 protein: CASSAGQGRWETQYF

V gene: TRBV5-6
D gene: -
J gene: TRBJ1-2
clone size: -
CDR3 DNA: TGTGCCAGCAGCTTGGACGGCTTCAGGGGCTATGGCTACACCTTC
CDR3 protein: CASSLDGFRGYGYTF

V gene: TRBV15
D gene: -
J gene: TRBJ1-1
clone size: -
CDR3 DNA: TGTGCCACCAGCAGAGAAAGGGGAGGGGGCACTGAAGCTTTCTTT
CDR3 protein: CATSRERGGGTEAFF

V gene: TRBV29-1
D gene: TRBD1
J gene: TRBJ1-2
clone size: -
CDR3 DNA: TGCAGCGTCCCGGGACAGGGGGCGTATGGCTACACCTTC
CDR3 protein: CSVPGQGAYGYTF